Following are 19 T cell receptor beta chains from one sample sequenced in a study of shared clonotypes between healthy human individuals. The repertoire was sequenced with immunoSEQ multiplex PCR; TCRdb's copy has only in-frame clones and lacks some. The sample holds over 850,000 clones, more than 75% seen once. Sequencing used memory CD4+ T cells from PBMCs. This sample's subset: CD45RA-negative fraction. The receptors stem from a man younger than 30 in good health. Some clones in this sample may be carry-over from other donors' samples.

This clone appeared a few times. This rearrangement joins TRBV27 to TRBJ2-1, with D maybe TRBD1 (6 bases). Germline-derived CDR1 and CDR2 are MNHEY and SMNVEV (reference sequence). This CDR3 comprises 15 residues. Trimming shortened V by 10 bases and J by 4 bases, and 20 bases separated the two germline ends. CDR3 bases: TGTGCCATCAAGGGGGACCCCGGATTTTACAATGAGCAGTTCTTC. This codes for CAIKGDPGFYNEQFF.

The V and J genes are TRBV7-2 and TRBJ2-7; 7 nucleotides match TRBD2. J lost 5 bases, V lost 5 bases, and 3 bases had no gene match. Germline V gene lookup returns CDR1 SGHTA and CDR2 FQGNSA. The CDR3 consists of 12 residues. The CDR3 region has the DNA TGTGCCAGCAGCGGGAGGGCCAACGAGCAGTACTTC. Its translation is CASSGRANEQYF.

The genes are TRBV7-2 and TRBJ1-2, with 9 bases that match TRBD1. Germline V lookup: CDR1 SGHTA, CDR2 FQGNSA. CDR3 size: 15 residues. The junction had 11 bases not matched to a gene; V was cut back by 5 bases and J by 7 bases. The DNA for the CDR3 is TGTGCCAGCAGCCAAACACTCGGGACAGGGCCTGGCTACACCTTC. This codes for CASSQTLGTGPGYTF.

This chain joins TRBV30 and TRBJ1-3; D unclear. Germline CDR1 is GTSNPN and CDR2 is SVGIG (reference sequence). Trimming shortened V by 7 bases and J by 0 bases, and 13 bases separated the two germline ends. CDR3 length equals 14 residues. The CDR3 DNA reads TGTGCCTTGGAGCTCACTCGCTCTGGAAACACCATATATTTT. Translated: CALELTRSGNTIYF.

The V gene is TRBV4-1, the J gene TRBJ2-1, with D possibly TRBD2 on 7 matching bases. V was shortened by 2 bases and J by 7 bases, with 21 bases between the two germline ends. The CDR3 is 17 residues long. CDR1 and CDR2 from the germline V gene are MGHRA and YSYEKL. This CDR3 is CASSQLYRVEGGNEQFF. The CDR3 DNA reads TGCGCCAGCAGCCAACTATACAGGGTCGAGGGGGGGAATGAGCAGTTCTTC.

The chain couples TRBV4-1 to TRBJ2-7, with a possible D match to TRBD2 (6 bases). Per germline, CDR1 MGHRA and CDR2 YSYEKL. The CDR3 has 16 residues. V was shortened by 0 bases and J by 4 bases, with 16 bases between the two germline ends. CDR3 sequence reads: CASSQDTVGLGYEQYF. The CDR3 DNA reads as TGCGCCAGCAGCCAAGATACCGTGGGACTCGGTTACGAGCAGTACTTC.

The chain is built from TRBV5-4 and TRBJ2-1, with 9 bases lining up with TRBD1. The CDR3 length is 13 residues. Per the germline V gene, CDR1 is SGHNT and CDR2 is YYREEE (reference sequence). V dropped 4 bases and J dropped 9; count of bases not matched to a gene: 5. DNA of the CDR3: TGTGCCAGCAGCCGGACAGGGGTGGGTGAGCAGTTCTTC. It codes for CASSRTGVGEQFF.

This clone was counted only a few times. This chain connects TRBV4-1 to TRBJ2-5, with 10 bases lining up with TRBD2. After removal of 1 base from V and 4 bases from J, the junction contained 3 bases not matched to a gene. The germline CDR1 and CDR2 sequences are MGHRA and YSYEKL. The CDR3 has 15 amino acids. The CDR3 DNA reads TGCGCCAGCAGCCAAGGTCTAGCGGGAGCAGAGACCCAGTACTTC. Protein product: CASSQGLAGAETQYF.

The chain has TRBV7-7 and TRBJ1-3; D is unresolved. Per the germline V gene, CDR1 is SSHAT and CDR2 is FNYEAQ (reference sequence). The V end was cut by 0 bases, the J end by 4 bases, with 10 bases between. The CDR3 loop spans 15 amino acids. CDR3 coding DNA: TGTGCCAGCAGCTTAGCCCCGGACCTGGGAAACACCATATATTTT. This encodes CASSLAPDLGNTIYF.

About this clone: This probably arose from a read error, given a far larger clone one base away. V usage is TRBV2 and J usage is TRBJ1-2, with D possibly TRBD1 on 5 matching bases. The germline CDR1 and CDR2 sequences are SNHLY and FYNNEI. V was pared by 4 bases and J by 4 bases, with 7 bases between. CDR3 length: 12 residues. The CDR3 coding sequence is TGTGCCAGCAGTGCCGGGGGCTATGGCTACACCTTC. Translation: CASSAGGYGYTF.

In its sample, this clone was seen once. This chain joins TRBV7-2 and TRBJ2-5, with D possibly matching TRBD1 (6 bases). Trimming removed 5 bases from V and 4 bases from J, with 17 bases in between. Germline V lookup: CDR1 SGHTA, CDR2 FQGNSA. The CDR3 consists of 15 residues. CDR3 nucleotide sequence: TGTGCCAGCAGCATTTCCGGGACACCGGGAGAGACCCAGTACTTC. Protein sequence: CASSISGTPGETQYF.

Turning to this clone: It differs at one base from a far larger clone, so likely a read error. Other nucleotide sequences in the sample specify the same CDR3. J is TRBJ1-4 and V is TRBV7-2; TRBD1 agrees at 9 bases. Germline CDR1 reads SGHTA; CDR2 reads FQGNSA. The CDR3 runs to 14 residues. The trim removed 3 bases at V and 4 bases at J, leaving 0 bases unmatched. The CDR3 DNA sequence: TGTGCCAGCAGCTTGGGACAGGGTAATGAAAAACTGTTTTTT. Protein product: CASSLGQGNEKLFF.

This clone occurred once. V usage is TRBV28 and J usage is TRBJ2-7, with D hard to call. CDR3 length: 15 residues. V was cut by 6 bases and J by 3 bases, with 18 bases left in between. The germline V gene has CDR1 MDHEN and CDR2 SYDVKM. CDR3 DNA sequence: TGTGCCAGCAGCCCTGGGTTGGCGGCTATCTACGAGCAGTACTTC. Its protein is CASSPGLAAIYEQYF.

This clone was counted at least ten times. The rearrangement uses TRBV11-2 and TRBJ2-1; D is ambiguous. Germline loops: CDR1 SGHAT, CDR2 FQNNGV. The CDR3 has 12 amino acids. V lost 3 bases and J lost 9, with 9 bases in between. The CDR3 DNA follows: TGTGCCAGCAGCTTTGACTTAGCTGAGCAGTTCTTC. The encoded protein is CASSFDLAEQFF.

This clone is a singleton in its sample. The chain carries TRBV5-1 and TRBJ2-1; 11 bases line up with TRBD2. The germline gives CDR1 SGHRS, CDR2 YFSETQ. The ends lost 2 bases at V and 4 bases at J; junction bases unmatched: 2. This CDR3 has 15 amino acids. The CDR3 region is CASSFGLAGYNEQFF. The CDR3 DNA reads as TGCGCCAGCAGCTTTGGACTAGCGGGTTACAATGAGCAGTTCTTC.

This clone has a count of ten or more. The chain is built from TRBV4-1 and TRBJ2-2; D unclear. Deletions cut 6 bases from V and 1 base from J, with 15 bases between. This CDR3 comprises 16 residues. From germline, CDR1 is MGHRA and CDR2 YSYEKL. CDR3 in DNA: TGCGCCAGCAGGGATCTAGGCTCCCTGAACACCGGGGAGCTGTTTTTT. Amino acids: CASRDLGSLNTGELFF.

The chain employs TRBV28 and TRBJ2-4, with D perhaps given as TRBD1 or TRBD2 (6 bases each). Trimming took off 1 base at V and 0 bases at J, with 13 bases between the two ends. Germline V gene sequence: CDR1 MDHEN, CDR2 SYDVKM. The CDR3 covers 17 residues. The CDR3 DNA reads TGTGCCAGCAGTTTATTAGGGGGGACCCTAGCCAAAAACATTCAGTACTTC. It translates to CASSLLGGTLAKNIQYF. The variable domain in full, completed from reference TRBV28 and TRBJ2-4, reads DVKVTQSSRYLVKRTGEKVFLECVQDMDHENMFWYRQDPGLGLRLIYFSYDVKMKEKGDIPEGYSVSREKKERFSLILESASTNQTSMYLCASSLLGGTLAKNIQYFGAGTRLSVL.

This chain uses TRBV30 with TRBJ2-2, with 9 bases fitting TRBD2. Trimming cost V 7 bases and J 4 bases; bases outside gene matches: 16. Germline V gene data show CDR1 as GTSNPN and CDR2 as SVGIG (reference sequence). The CDR3 length is 17 residues. The CDR3 region is CASNPASGMVRTGELFF. DNA of the CDR3: TGTGCCTCAAACCCAGCTAGCGGGATGGTTCGCACCGGGGAGCTGTTTTTT.

The chain uses TRBV2 and TRBJ2-7; the D gene is possibly TRBD2 (5 bases). Trimming took 7 bases from V and 2 from J, leaving 12 bases between them. Germline V CDR1 and CDR2: SNHLY, FYNNEI. CDR3 length: 13 amino acids. CDR3 in DNA: TGTGCCAGCACCCCGGACGGGACCTACGAGCAGTACTTC. It translates to CASTPDGTYEQYF.